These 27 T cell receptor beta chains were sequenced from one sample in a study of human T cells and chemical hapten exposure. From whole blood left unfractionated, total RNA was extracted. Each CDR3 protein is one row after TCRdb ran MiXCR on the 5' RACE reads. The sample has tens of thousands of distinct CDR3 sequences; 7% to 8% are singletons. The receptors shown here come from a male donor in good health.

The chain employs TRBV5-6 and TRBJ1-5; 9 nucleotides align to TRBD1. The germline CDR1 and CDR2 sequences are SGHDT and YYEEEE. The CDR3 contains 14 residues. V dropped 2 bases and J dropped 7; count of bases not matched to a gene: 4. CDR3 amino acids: CASSLQGAGQPQHF. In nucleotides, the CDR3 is TGTGCCAGCAGCTTACAGGGGGCTGGACAGCCCCAGCATTTT.

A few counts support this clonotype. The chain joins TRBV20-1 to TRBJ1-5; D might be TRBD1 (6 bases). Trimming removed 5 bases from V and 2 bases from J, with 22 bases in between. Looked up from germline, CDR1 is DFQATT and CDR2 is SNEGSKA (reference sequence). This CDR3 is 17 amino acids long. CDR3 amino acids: CSAPASGGGAGNQPQHF. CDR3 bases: TGCAGTGCTCCCGCATCTGGCGGGGGCGCCGGCAATCAGCCCCAGCATTTT.

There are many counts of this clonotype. CDR3 sequence reads: CASSLSGGAQYF. CDR3 sequence (DNA): TGTGCCAGCAGTTTATCGGGGGGGGCCCAGTACTTC. This chain connects TRBV27 to TRBJ2-5, with 7 bases matching TRBD2. V was clipped by 0 bases and J by 9 bases; unmatched bases: 1. Germline CDR1 and CDR2: MNHEY and SMNVEV (reference sequence). This CDR3 contains 12 residues.

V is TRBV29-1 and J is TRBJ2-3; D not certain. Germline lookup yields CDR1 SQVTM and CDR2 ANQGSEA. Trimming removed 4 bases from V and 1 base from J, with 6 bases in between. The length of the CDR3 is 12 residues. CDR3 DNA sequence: TGCAGCGTTGTTCTCCGCACAGATACGCAGTATTTT. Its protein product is CSVVLRTDTQYF.

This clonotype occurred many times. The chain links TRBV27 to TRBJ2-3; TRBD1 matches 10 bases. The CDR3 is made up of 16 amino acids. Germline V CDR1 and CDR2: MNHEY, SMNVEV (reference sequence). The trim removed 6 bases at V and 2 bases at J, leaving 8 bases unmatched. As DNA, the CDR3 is TGTGCCAGCAGAGGGGGGACAGGGGTTCTCACAGATACGCAGTATTTT. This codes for CASRGGTGVLTDTQYF.

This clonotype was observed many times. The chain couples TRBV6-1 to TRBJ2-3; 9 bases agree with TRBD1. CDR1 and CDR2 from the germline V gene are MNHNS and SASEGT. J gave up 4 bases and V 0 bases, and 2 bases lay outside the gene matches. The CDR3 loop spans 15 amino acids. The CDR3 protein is CASSEATGGADTQYF. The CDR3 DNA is TGTGCCAGCAGTGAAGCTACAGGGGGCGCAGATACGCAGTATTTT.

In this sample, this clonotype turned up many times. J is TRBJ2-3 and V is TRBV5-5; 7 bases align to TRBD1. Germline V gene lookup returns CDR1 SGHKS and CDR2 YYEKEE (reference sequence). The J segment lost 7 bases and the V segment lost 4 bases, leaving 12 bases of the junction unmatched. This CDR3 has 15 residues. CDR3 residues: CASSPPLTGSYTQYF. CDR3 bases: TGTGCCAGCAGCCCACCTTTGACAGGGTCGTATACGCAGTATTTT.

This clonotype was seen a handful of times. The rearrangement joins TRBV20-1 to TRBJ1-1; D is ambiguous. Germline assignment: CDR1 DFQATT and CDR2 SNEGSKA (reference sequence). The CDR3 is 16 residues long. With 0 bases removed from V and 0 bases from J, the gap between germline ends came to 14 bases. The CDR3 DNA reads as TGCAGTGCTAGAGATTCCCCTGGAAGGGTGAACACTGAAGCTTTCTTT. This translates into CSARDSPGRVNTEAFF.

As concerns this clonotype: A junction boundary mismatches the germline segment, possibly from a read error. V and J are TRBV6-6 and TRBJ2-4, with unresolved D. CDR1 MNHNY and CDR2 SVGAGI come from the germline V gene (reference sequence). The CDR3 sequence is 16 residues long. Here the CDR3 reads CASSYGSSLAKNIQNF. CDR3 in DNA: TGTGCCAGCAGTTACGGGTCCTCCTTAGCCAAAAACATTCAGAACTTC.

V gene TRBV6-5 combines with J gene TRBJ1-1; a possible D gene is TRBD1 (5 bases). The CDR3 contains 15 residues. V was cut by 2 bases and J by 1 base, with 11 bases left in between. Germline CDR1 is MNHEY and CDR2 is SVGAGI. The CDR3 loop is CASSYGAGTNTEAFF. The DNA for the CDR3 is TGTGCCAGCAGTTACGGGGCAGGGACGAACACTGAAGCTTTCTTT.

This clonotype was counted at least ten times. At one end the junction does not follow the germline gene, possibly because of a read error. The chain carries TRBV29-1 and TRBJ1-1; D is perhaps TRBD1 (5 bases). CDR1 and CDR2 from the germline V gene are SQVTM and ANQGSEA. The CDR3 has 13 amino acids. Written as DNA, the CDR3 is TGCAGCGGGGGCTTCCGGGAGAACGCTGAAGCTTTCTTT. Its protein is CSGGFRENAEAFF.

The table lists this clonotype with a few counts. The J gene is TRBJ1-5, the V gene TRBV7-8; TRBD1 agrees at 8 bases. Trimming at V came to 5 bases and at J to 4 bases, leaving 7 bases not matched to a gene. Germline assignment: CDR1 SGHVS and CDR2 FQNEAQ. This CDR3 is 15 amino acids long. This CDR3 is CASSQGAGGNQPQHF. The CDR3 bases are TGTGCCAGCAGCCAGGGGGCAGGAGGGAATCAGCCCCAGCATTTT. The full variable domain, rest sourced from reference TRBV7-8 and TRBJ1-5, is GAGVSQSPRYKVAKRGQDVALRCDPISGHVSLFWYQQALGQGPEFLTYFQNEAQLDKSGLPSDRFFAERPEGSVSTLKIQRTQQEDSAVYLCASSQGAGGNQPQHFGDGTRLSIL.

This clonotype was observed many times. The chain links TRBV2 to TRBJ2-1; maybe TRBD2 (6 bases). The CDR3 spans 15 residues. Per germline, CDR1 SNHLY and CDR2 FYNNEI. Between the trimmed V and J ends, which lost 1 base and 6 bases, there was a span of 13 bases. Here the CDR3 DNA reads TGTGCCAGCAGTGAAGAGGGAGGCCGGGGCAATGAGCAGTTCTTC. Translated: CASSEEGGRGNEQFF. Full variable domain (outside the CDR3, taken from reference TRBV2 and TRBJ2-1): EPEVTQTPSHQVTQMGQEVILRCVPISNHLYFYWYRQILGQKVEFLVSFYNNEISEKSEIFDDQFSVERPDGSNFTLKIRSTKLEDSAMYFCASSEEGGRGNEQFFGPGTRLTVL.

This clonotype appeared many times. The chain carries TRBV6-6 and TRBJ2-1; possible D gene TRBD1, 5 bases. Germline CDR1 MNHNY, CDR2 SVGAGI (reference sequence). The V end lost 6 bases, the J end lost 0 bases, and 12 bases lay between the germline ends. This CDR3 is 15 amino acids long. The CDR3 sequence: CASRLRQSSYNEQFF. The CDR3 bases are TGTGCCAGCAGACTCAGACAGAGCTCCTACAATGAGCAGTTCTTC.

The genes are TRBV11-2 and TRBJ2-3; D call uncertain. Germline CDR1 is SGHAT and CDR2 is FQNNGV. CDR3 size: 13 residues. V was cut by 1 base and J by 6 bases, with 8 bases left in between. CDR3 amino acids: CASSLASIDTQYF. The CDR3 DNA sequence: TGTGCCAGCAGCTTAGCCTCGATTGATACGCAGTATTTT.

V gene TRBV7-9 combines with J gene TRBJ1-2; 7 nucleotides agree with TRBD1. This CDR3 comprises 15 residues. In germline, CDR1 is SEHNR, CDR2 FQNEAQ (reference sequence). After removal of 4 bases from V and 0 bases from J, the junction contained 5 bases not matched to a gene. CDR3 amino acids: CASSYPGTANYGYTF. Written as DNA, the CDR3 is TGTGCCAGCAGCTACCCGGGGACAGCTAACTATGGCTACACCTTC.

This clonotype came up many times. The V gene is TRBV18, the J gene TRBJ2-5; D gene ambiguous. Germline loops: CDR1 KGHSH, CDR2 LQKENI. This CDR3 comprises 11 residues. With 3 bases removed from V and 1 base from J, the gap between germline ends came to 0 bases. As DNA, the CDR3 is TGTGCCAGCTCACCCCAAGAGACCCAGTACTTC. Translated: CASSPQETQYF.

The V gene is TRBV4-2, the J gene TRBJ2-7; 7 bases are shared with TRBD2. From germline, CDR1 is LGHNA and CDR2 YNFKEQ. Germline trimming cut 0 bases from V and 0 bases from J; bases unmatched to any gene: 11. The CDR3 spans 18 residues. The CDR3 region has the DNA TGTGCCAGCAGCCAAGAGGGGAGCGGGGTCAGGAGCTCCTACGAGCAGTACTTC. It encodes CASSQEGSGVRSSYEQYF.

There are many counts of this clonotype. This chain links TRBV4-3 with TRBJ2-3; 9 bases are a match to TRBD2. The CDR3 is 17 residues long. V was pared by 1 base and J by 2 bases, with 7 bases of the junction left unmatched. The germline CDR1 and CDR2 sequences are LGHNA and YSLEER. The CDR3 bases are TGCGCCAGCAGCCAAGTACTGTCTAGCGGGGCCACAGATACGCAGTATTTT. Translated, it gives CASSQVLSSGATDTQYF.

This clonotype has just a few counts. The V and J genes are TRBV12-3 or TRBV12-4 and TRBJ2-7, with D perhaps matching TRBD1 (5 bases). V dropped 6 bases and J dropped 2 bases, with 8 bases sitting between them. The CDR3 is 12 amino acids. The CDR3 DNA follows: TGTGCCAGCAGGGGGCTTACCTACGAGCAGTACTTC. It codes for CASRGLTYEQYF.

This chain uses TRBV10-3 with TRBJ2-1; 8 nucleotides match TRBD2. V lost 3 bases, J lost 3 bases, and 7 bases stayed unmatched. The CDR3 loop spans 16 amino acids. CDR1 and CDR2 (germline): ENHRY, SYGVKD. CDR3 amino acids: CAISDAGGGIYNEQFF. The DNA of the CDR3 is TGTGCCATCAGTGATGCGGGGGGCGGAATCTACAATGAGCAGTTCTTC.

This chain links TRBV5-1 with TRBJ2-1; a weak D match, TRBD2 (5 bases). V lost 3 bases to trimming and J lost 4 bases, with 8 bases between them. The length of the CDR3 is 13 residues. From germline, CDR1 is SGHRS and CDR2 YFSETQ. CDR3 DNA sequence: TGCGCCAGCAGCTCGGACTTTTACAATGAGCAGTTCTTC. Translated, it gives CASSSDFYNEQFF.

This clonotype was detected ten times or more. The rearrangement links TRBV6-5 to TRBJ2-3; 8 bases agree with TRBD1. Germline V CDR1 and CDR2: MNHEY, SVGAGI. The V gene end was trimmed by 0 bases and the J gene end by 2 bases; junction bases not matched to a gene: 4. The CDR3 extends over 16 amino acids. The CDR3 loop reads CASSYSDRVTTDTQYF. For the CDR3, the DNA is TGTGCCAGCAGTTACTCGGACAGGGTGACCACAGATACGCAGTATTTT.

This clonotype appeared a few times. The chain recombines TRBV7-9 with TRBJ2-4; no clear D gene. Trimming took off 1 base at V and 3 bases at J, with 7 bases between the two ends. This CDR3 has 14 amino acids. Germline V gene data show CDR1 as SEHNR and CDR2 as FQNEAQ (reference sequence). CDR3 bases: TGTGCCAGCAGCTTAGGGGCGGTCAAAAACATTCAGTACTTC. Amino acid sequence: CASSLGAVKNIQYF.

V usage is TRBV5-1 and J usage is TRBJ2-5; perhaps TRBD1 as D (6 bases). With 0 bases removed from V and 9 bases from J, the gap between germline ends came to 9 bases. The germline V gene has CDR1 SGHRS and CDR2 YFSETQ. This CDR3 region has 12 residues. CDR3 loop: CASSLADRAQYF. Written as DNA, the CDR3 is TGCGCCAGCAGCTTGGCGGACAGAGCCCAGTACTTC.

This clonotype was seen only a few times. CDR3 nucleotide sequence: TGTGCCAGCTTCGGGACTAGCGGGCGGAATACGCAGTATTTT. This codes for CASFGTSGRNTQYF. The chain carries TRBV6-2 or TRBV6-3 and TRBJ2-3, with TRBD2 identical over 12 bases. This CDR3 spans 14 amino acids. Unmatched junction bases numbered 7, after V lost 8 bases and J lost 7 bases. Germline-derived CDR1 and CDR2 are MNHEY and SVGEGT.

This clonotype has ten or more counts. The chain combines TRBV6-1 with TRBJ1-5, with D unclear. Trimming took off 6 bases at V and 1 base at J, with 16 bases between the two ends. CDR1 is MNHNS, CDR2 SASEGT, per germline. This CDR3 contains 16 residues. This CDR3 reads CASSHRFIRSNQPQHF. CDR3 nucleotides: TGTGCCAGCAGCCATCGATTTATTCGGAGCAATCAGCCCCAGCATTTT.